This T cell receptor (beta chain) originates from a study of CD8+CD57+ T cells in acquired aplastic anemia. The trim removed 3 bases at V and 2 bases at J, leaving 6 bases unmatched. Germline CDR1 DFQATT, CDR2 SNEGSKA (reference sequence). The CDR3 consists of 14 residues. This clonotype came up many times. Using genomic DNA as the template, TCR beta VDJ and CDR3 profiling was carried out. TCRdb used MiXCR to reprocess the reads, holding one entry per CDR3 protein. This sample has 150,000 to 200,000 distinct CDR3 sequences; approximately 40% occur once, and the top ten carry 1.1%. The receptor comes from a human donor in good health. Material for sequencing was sorted CD4+, CD8+, or CD8+CD57+ T cells (not recorded which) from PBMCs. This rearrangement joins TRBV20-1 to TRBJ2-7; TRBD2 matches 8 bases. The CDR3 region has the DNA TGCAGTGCTAGTCCCGGGAGGGCCACCTACGAGCAGTACTTC. Protein product: CSASPGRATYEQYF.